This TCR beta chain was profiled in a study of CD8 T cells in ankylosing spondylitis (dated by TCRdb to about 2017). Looking at the study overall: The study set out to find disease-linked TCR variants by profiling T cell receptor beta repertoires in ankylosing spondylitis patients and healthy donors. The whole study cohort included roughly 110 healthy donors and 20 to 25 ankylosing spondylitis patients. Peripheral blood samples were taken, and synovial fluid was additionally collected from ankylosing spondylitis patients. Broad study findings and their caveats: The disease-linked clones showed a CD8+ phenotype and occurred at relatively low frequencies in peripheral blood. Some motif variants were previously reported in synovial fluid and blood of reactive arthritis patients, suggesting common disease-initiation mechanisms. The disease-linked clones were reported to be significantly enriched in matched synovial fluid samples from ankylosing spondylitis patients. Blood from ankylosing spondylitis patients appeared to be characterized by a TCR beta motif made up of seven or eight highly homologous amino acid variants.

This clonotype was recorded at least ten times. The antigen it recognizes is unknown. No much larger clone exists at a distance of one base, and base qualities are not known. Reading from cysteine to phenylalanine, the CDR3 counts 14 amino acids. Left in the record is the CDR3 DNA by itself, 42 bases read in frame from the first base. The germline V gene yields KGHSH for CDR1 and LQKENI for CDR2. Trimming costs V 6 bases and J 4 bases, and their ends lie 15 bases apart. For sequencing, an Illumina HiSeq 2500 was employed. TCR beta libraries were prepared by quantitative 5'-RACE with molecular barcodes. Regarding the original processing steps: Disease-linked TCR variants were identified with a new computational method built on a probabilistic model of VDJ rearrangement. Using fastp trimming at Q25 and MiXCR clonotype assembly, TCRdb reanalyzed the public sequencing data and kept in-frame beta chains. All rows with the same CDR3 protein become a single entry with the most common DNA and genes. TCRdb assigned the V and J calls; the authors' analysis was not used. The sample has 500,000 to 650,000 distinct CDR3 sequences on record, approximately 5.3% of them singletons. Roughly 3.5% of the sample belongs to the ten largest clones.

The specimen sequenced was blood, either unsorted or a sorted T cell fraction (not recorded which). The sequence was obtained from a male donor with ankylosing spondylitis. The rearranged chain carries TRBV18 and TRBJ1-2, with an unclear D gene assignment. The CDR3 is CASSEGGAFYGYTF. The bases are TGTGCCAGCTCCGAGGGAGGCGCCTTCTATGGCTACACCTTC. Outside the CDR3, residues come from the reference TRBV18 and TRBJ1-2 proteins, so the full variable domain is: NAGVMQNPRHLVRRRGQEARLRCSPMKGHSHVYWYRQLPEEGLKFMVYLQKENIIDESGMPKERFSAEFPKEGPSILRIQQVVRGDSAAYFCASSEGGAFYGYTFGSGTRLTVV.